This TCR beta chain was obtained from a study of CD8+ T cells in alopecia areata. Points from the study as a whole: Sharing of TCRs across patients appeared less clear than in mice, possibly for HLA-related reasons.

cDNA reverse transcribed from extracted RNA served as the sequencing template. Sequencing used immunoSEQ multiplex PCR; TCRdb keeps in-frame clones, though not all of them. The data contain about 150,000 clones, roughly 53% of them singletons. The CDR3 loop spans 11 amino acids. Germline-derived CDR1 and CDR2 are GTSNPN and SVGIG (reference sequence). Trimming took off 7 bases at V and 14 bases at J, with 15 bases between the two ends. Punch biopsies of lesional scalp, plus peripheral blood, were taken from alopecia areata patients. CD4+ and CD8+ T cells were sorted from PBMCs stained for CD3, CD4 and CD8. A remark on this clone: What it binds is not known.

The clonotype originates from a human donor with alopecia areata. Here the sequenced sample was CD4+ T cells sorted from blood, taken at week 0. The chain couples TRBV30 to TRBJ1-6; D is uncertain. The CDR3 coding sequence is TGTGCCTACGGAACCCCCAGCACCCTCCACTTT. Amino acid sequence: CAYGTPSTLHF.